The entry below gives a single T cell receptor beta chain sequence along with its context. These data belong to a study of Ad26.COV2.S vaccination and SARS-CoV-2 variants. V dropped 3 bases and J dropped 8; count of bases not matched to a gene: 8. Per the germline V gene, CDR1 is KGHSH and CDR2 is LQKENI. The CDR3 is made up of 15 amino acids. Treatment of the sample: around 19 received Ad26.COV2.S at low or high dose, single or two shots; about five received placebo; per-sample allocation not given. Specimens were obtained on day 63 following the first vaccine or placebo injection. Expression of Wuhan-strain SARS-CoV-2 spike came from the Ad26 vector that formed the vaccine. Libraries were prepared by immunoSEQ multiplex PCR; TCRdb keeps only in-frame clonotypes and omits some of them. The sample lists about 470,000 clones, 90% occurring once.

The sequencing here drew on peripheral blood, taken in a trial of Ad26.COV2.S vaccine versus placebo. The chain combines TRBV18 with TRBJ2-1; 9 positions agree with TRBD2. This clonotype was sampled from a person between 18 and 59 years old who received the Ad26.COV2.S COVID-19 vaccine or a placebo. The CDR3 spells CASSPVAGVVDEQFF. In DNA, the CDR3 is TGTGCCAGCTCACCCGTAGCGGGAGTCGTAGATGAGCAGTTCTTC.